The next 30 T cell receptor beta chains were all read from a single sample in a study of T cells after posttransplantation cyclophosphamide. Produced via immunoSEQ multiplex PCR; TCRdb's table is partial and in-frame only. The sample has thousands of clones; more than 70% are singletons. The material sequenced was CD8+ T cells sorted from PBMCs. Every receptor here comes from a woman aged 45 to 65 in good health and a related stem cell transplant donor.

The gene calls are TRBV28 and TRBJ2-7; D might be TRBD2 (6 bases). Germline CDR1 is MDHEN and CDR2 is SYDVKM. The CDR3 totals 17 residues. Trimming removed 5 bases from V and 2 bases from J, with 22 bases in between. CDR3 DNA sequence: TGTGCCAGCAGTGTTTCTCCCCCTTCGGGAGATCCCTACGAGCAGTACTTC. It encodes CASSVSPPSGDPYEQYF.

The chain carries TRBV7-9 and TRBJ2-1, with 9 nucleotides matching TRBD2. The J segment lost 10 bases and the V segment lost 1 base, leaving 8 bases of the junction unmatched. Germline V gene lookup returns CDR1 SEHNR and CDR2 FQNEAQ (reference sequence). The CDR3 length is 15 residues. DNA for the CDR3: TGTGCCAGCAGCTTAGGCGGGGGGGCTGGGGGAGAGCAGTTCTTC. Its translation is CASSLGGGAGGEQFF.

This chain joins TRBV19 and TRBJ2-7; 10 bases are a match to TRBD2. The CDR3 totals 15 residues. Per germline, CDR1 LNHDA and CDR2 SQIVND (reference sequence). Germline trimming cut 3 bases from V and 4 bases from J; bases unmatched to any gene: 6. CDR3 coding DNA: TGTGCCAGTAGTATCTCCGGACTAGCGGATTACGAGCAGTACTTC. It encodes CASSISGLADYEQYF.

The chain carries TRBV2 and TRBJ1-1, with D tentatively TRBD1 (6 bases). Trimming stripped 8 bases from V and 0 bases from J, with 10 bases between. The CDR3 is made up of 13 amino acids. Looked up from germline, CDR1 is SNHLY and CDR2 is FYNNEI. CDR3 bases: TGTGCCAGCGAGGGACACCTGAACACTGAAGCTTTCTTT. Residues: CASEGHLNTEAFF. Complete variable domain (other parts from reference TRBV2 and TRBJ1-1): EPEVTQTPSHQVTQMGQEVILRCVPISNHLYFYWYRQILGQKVEFLVSFYNNEISEKSEIFDDQFSVERPDGSNFTLKIRSTKLEDSAMYFCASEGHLNTEAFFGQGTRLTVV.

The chain uses TRBV19 and TRBJ2-5, with 7 bases that match TRBD1. Near its end, the DNA agrees better with TRBJ2-7, so the J call may be wrong. The CDR3 has 14 amino acids. Germline lookup yields CDR1 LNHDA and CDR2 SQIVND (reference sequence). CDR3 coding DNA: TGTGCCAGTAGTCCTACGACAGGGAACTACGAGCAGTACTTC. Translated, it gives CASSPTTGNYEQYF.

To note about this clone: The sample carries other DNA sequences with the same CDR3. CDR3 protein: CASSSEEYGGPHEAFF. CDR3 bases: TGTGCCAGCAGTTCCGAGGAGTACGGCGGGCCGCACGAAGCTTTCTTT. The chain uses TRBV28 and TRBJ1-1; no reliable D call. The CDR3 runs to 16 residues. In germline, CDR1 is MDHEN, CDR2 SYDVKM. V lost 4 bases, J lost 8 bases, and 23 bases lay in between.

The rearrangement uses TRBV6-1 and TRBJ1-1; D unclear. The V end lost 7 bases, the J end lost 4 bases, and 10 bases lay between the germline ends. The CDR3 has 12 residues. The germline CDR1 and CDR2 sequences are MNHNS and SASEGT. The CDR3 reads CASIGVATEAFF. CDR3 DNA: TGTGCCAGCATCGGGGTCGCCACTGAAGCTTTCTTT.

This clone has only a few counts. The chain recombines TRBV10-1 with TRBJ2-5; possible D gene TRBD1, 5 bases. The V gene lost 2 bases and the J gene lost 0 bases, with 13 bases spanning the gap. The length of the CDR3 is 16 residues. Germline V gene sequence: CDR1 WNHNN, CDR2 SYGVQD (reference sequence). CDR3 DNA: TGCGCCAGCAGTGAGGCGACGGTAGGGGACCAAGAGACCCAGTACTTC. As protein: CASSEATVGDQETQYF.

This chain uses TRBV6-6 with TRBJ2-3, with TRBD1 identical over 7 bases. Trimming at V came to 9 bases and at J to 6 bases, leaving 15 bases not matched to a gene. The CDR3 has 15 residues. Germline loops: CDR1 MNHNY, CDR2 SVGAGI (reference sequence). CDR3 protein: CASRQGPLTSDTQYF. CDR3 bases: TGTGCCAGTAGACAGGGCCCGCTAACTTCGGATACGCAGTATTTT.

J is TRBJ1-5 and V is TRBV27; TRBD1 matches 8 bases. Trimming cost V 8 bases and J 2 bases; bases outside gene matches: 5. The CDR3 extends over 14 amino acids. Germline CDR1 MNHEY, CDR2 SMNVEV (reference sequence). The CDR3 is CASQGQGGNQPQHF. The CDR3 DNA reads TGTGCCAGCCAAGGACAGGGTGGCAATCAGCCCCAGCATTTT.

This clone appeared once. The V gene is TRBV5-1, the J gene TRBJ1-1, with D unresolved. The V and J ends lost 2 bases and 8 bases respectively, with 10 bases between them. The CDR3 contains 12 residues. CDR1 is SGHRS and CDR2 is YFSETQ in the germline V gene. CDR3 in amino acids: CASSFAATEAFF. In DNA form, the CDR3 reads TGCGCCAGCAGCTTTGCGGCTACCGAAGCTTTCTTT.

The chain has TRBV29-1 and TRBJ1-1; 7 bases align to TRBD1. The V and J ends lost 6 bases and 4 bases, in that order; junction bases with no gene match: 8. Germline V gene data show CDR1 as SQVTM and CDR2 as ANQGSEA. The CDR3 contains 13 residues. Written as DNA, the CDR3 is TGCAGCGTCAACAGGGGATGGGGCACTGAAGCTTTCTTT. Translation gives CSVNRGWGTEAFF.

The chain combines TRBV27 with TRBJ1-4; 8 positions agree with TRBD1. V was clipped by 4 bases and J by 0 bases; unmatched bases: 7. This CDR3 has 17 residues. CDR1 and CDR2 (germline): MNHEY, SMNVEV (reference sequence). The CDR3 loop reads CASSYYRGKATNEKLFF. The DNA of the CDR3 is TGTGCCAGCAGTTATTACAGGGGGAAAGCAACTAATGAAAAACTGTTTTTT.

Written as DNA, the CDR3 is TGTGCCAGTAGTATAGCAGGGGGCACTGAAGCTTTCTTT. It translates to CASSIAGGTEAFF. The rearrangement joins TRBV19 to TRBJ1-1; 7 nucleotides agree with TRBD1. Germline V lookup: CDR1 LNHDA, CDR2 SQIVND (reference sequence). V shed 1 base and J 4 bases; nucleotides not matched to a gene: 0. This CDR3 spans 13 amino acids.

This clone occurred once. This chain uses TRBV7-9 with TRBJ2-3; TRBD1 matches 9 bases. There are 14 residues in the CDR3. Germline CDR1 and CDR2: SEHNR and FQNEAQ (reference sequence). The trim removed 4 bases at V and 5 bases at J, leaving 4 bases unmatched. Written as DNA, the CDR3 is TGTGCCAGCAGCTCCCGGGACAGGGAAGATACGCAGTATTTT. It translates to CASSSRDREDTQYF.

The genes are TRBV12-5 and TRBJ2-5, with 7 bases fitting TRBD1. The J call may be mistaken, given a closer DNA end match to TRBJ2-7. This CDR3 is built from 14 residues. Germline CDR1 and CDR2: LGHNT and FRNRAP. CDR3 loop: CASGLQGSAYEQYF. Here the CDR3 DNA reads TGTGCTAGTGGTTTACAGGGGTCTGCCTACGAGCAGTACTTC.

The rearrangement links TRBV29-1 to TRBJ2-1, with 8 bases aligning to TRBD2. The ends lost 0 bases at V and 0 bases at J; junction bases unmatched: 10. The CDR3 length is 18 residues. In germline, CDR1 is SQVTM, CDR2 ANQGSEA. In DNA form, the CDR3 reads TGCAGCGTTGAAGATGACGGGAGGGCCTCGAGCTCCTACAATGAGCAGTTCTTC. Translating it yields CSVEDDGRASSSYNEQFF.

This rearrangement joins TRBV4-1 to TRBJ1-2, with 9 positions matching TRBD1. In germline, CDR1 is MGHRA, CDR2 YSYEKL. The V and J ends lost 4 bases and 2 bases, in that order; junction bases with no gene match: 5. The CDR3 spans 15 residues. The CDR3 DNA is TGCGCCAGCAGCCTTACAGGGGGCCCAAACTATGGCTACACCTTC. Residues: CASSLTGGPNYGYTF.

The chain links TRBV7-2 to TRBJ2-1; 7 nucleotides line up with TRBD2. The J segment lost 3 bases and the V segment lost 0 bases, leaving 8 bases of the junction unmatched. Germline V gene data show CDR1 as SGHTA and CDR2 as FQGNSA. The CDR3 extends over 17 amino acids. This CDR3 is CASSLALGRELYNEQFF. The CDR3, as DNA: TGTGCCAGCAGCTTAGCGCTTGGGCGGGAGCTCTACAATGAGCAGTTCTTC. The complete variable domain, with remaining parts taken from reference TRBV7-2 and TRBJ2-1, reads GAGVSQSPSNKVTEKGKDVELRCDPISGHTALYWYRQSLGQGLEFLIYFQGNSAPDKSGLPSDRFSAERTGGSVSTLTIQRTQQEDSAVYLCASSLALGRELYNEQFFGPGTRLTVL.

V usage is TRBV19 and J usage is TRBJ2-7, with a weak D call TRBD1 (5 bases). The CDR3 has 13 amino acids. The germline CDR1 and CDR2 sequences are LNHDA and SQIVND (reference sequence). The V gene lost 3 bases and the J gene lost 3 bases, with 9 bases spanning the gap. In DNA form, the CDR3 reads TGTGCCAGTAGTATCGGAGACAGCTACGAGCAGTACTTC. Protein sequence: CASSIGDSYEQYF. The full variable domain, completed using reference TRBV19 and TRBJ2-7, is DGGITQSPKYLFRKEGQNVTLSCEQNLNHDAMYWYRQDPGQGLRLIYYSQIVNDFQKGDIAEGYSVSREKKESFPLTVTSAQKNPTAFYLCASSIGDSYEQYFGPGTRLTVT.

J is TRBJ2-3 and V is TRBV29-1; 8 positions match TRBD1. The CDR3 contains 15 residues. Germline V gene lookup returns CDR1 SQVTM and CDR2 ANQGSEA. The trim removed 5 bases at V and 3 bases at J, leaving 10 bases unmatched. The CDR3 region has the DNA TGCAGCGTTAGACAGGGGCCCCTCGGGACAGATACGCAGTATTTT. Protein sequence: CSVRQGPLGTDTQYF.

This rearrangement joins TRBV4-2 to TRBJ2-5; perhaps TRBD1 as D (6 bases). V was clipped by 0 bases and J by 0 bases, with 11 bases between them. This CDR3 has 16 residues. Germline V lookup: CDR1 LGHNA, CDR2 YNFKEQ. The CDR3 DNA is TGTGCCAGCAGCCAAGAGTCCGGGACAAACCAAGAGACCCAGTACTTC. Translation: CASSQESGTNQETQYF.

In this sample, this clone turned up a few times. The rearrangement joins TRBV4-2 to TRBJ1-6; D not resolved. The CDR3 runs to 16 residues. Germline V gene lookup returns CDR1 LGHNA and CDR2 YNFKEQ. Trimming stripped 0 bases from V and 0 bases from J, with 6 bases between. The CDR3, as DNA: TGTGCCAGCAGCCAAGACTGGAGCTCCTATAATTCACCCCTCCACTTT. The encoded protein is CASSQDWSSYNSPLHF.

This chain uses TRBV30 with TRBJ1-5; 8 nucleotides line up with TRBD1. Germline V lookup: CDR1 GTSNPN, CDR2 SVGIG (reference sequence). The CDR3 is 16 residues long. Trimming removed 1 base from V and 5 bases from J; junction bases left unmatched: 10. The CDR3 nucleotides read TGTGCCTGGAGTGGCTTGACAGGGGTGGCAGATCAGCCCCAGCATTTT. It yields the protein CAWSGLTGVADQPQHF.

This chain connects TRBV29-1 to TRBJ2-1, with D perhaps TRBD1 (5 bases). V shed 1 base and J shed 6 bases, with 10 bases lying between them. The length of the CDR3 is 13 residues. Germline CDR1 reads SQVTM; CDR2 reads ANQGSEA. The CDR3 region is CSVEGGLSNEQFF. The DNA for the CDR3 is TGCAGCGTTGAAGGGGGCCTATCCAATGAGCAGTTCTTC.

The rearrangement uses TRBV27 and TRBJ2-7; tentative D call: TRBD1 (5 bases). Germline V lookup: CDR1 MNHEY, CDR2 SMNVEV (reference sequence). CDR3 length: 16 residues. V lost 4 bases to trimming and J lost 1 base, with 17 bases between them. The CDR3 loop reads CASSSLTEPPSYEQYF. The CDR3 DNA follows: TGTGCCAGCAGTTCCCTGACAGAGCCCCCGTCCTACGAGCAGTACTTC.

The CDR3 reads CASSLGAQGDSYEQYF. The CDR3 DNA is TGTGCCAGCAGCTTGGGGGCGCAGGGGGACTCCTACGAGCAGTACTTC. The V call is TRBV5-5, the J call TRBJ2-5, with 7 nucleotides matching TRBD1. The J call could be wrong; TRBJ2-7 is a better fit for the DNA end. The CDR3 consists of 16 residues. Germline values: CDR1 SGHKS, CDR2 YYEKEE (reference sequence).

This clone was seen once. This chain links TRBV6-1 with TRBJ2-7; TRBD2 agrees at 14 bases. CDR1 MNHNS and CDR2 SASEGT come from the germline V gene. The trim removed 3 bases at V and 0 bases at J, leaving 4 bases unmatched. The CDR3 is made up of 17 amino acids. The CDR3 sequence: CASSEGTSGSISYEQYF. CDR3 nucleotides: TGTGCCAGCAGTGAGGGGACTAGCGGGAGTATCTCCTACGAGCAGTACTTC.

This CDR3 reads CASSFESSYEQYF. The CDR3 nucleotides read TGTGCCAGCAGTTTTGAGAGCTCCTACGAGCAGTACTTC. This sequence joins TRBV27 and TRBJ2-7, with D hard to call. Deletions cut 3 bases from V and 0 bases from J, with 6 bases between. The CDR3 totals 13 residues. CDR1 is MNHEY, CDR2 SMNVEV, per germline (reference sequence).

The gene calls are TRBV6-1 and TRBJ1-5; TRBD1 aligns across 7 bases. The CDR3 has 13 residues. The ends lost 8 bases at V and 9 bases at J; junction bases unmatched: 10. Germline-derived CDR1 and CDR2 are MNHNS and SASEGT. The DNA for the CDR3 is TGTGCCAGCGAACTGACAGGGATGGTGCCCCAGCATTTT. This encodes CASELTGMVPQHF.